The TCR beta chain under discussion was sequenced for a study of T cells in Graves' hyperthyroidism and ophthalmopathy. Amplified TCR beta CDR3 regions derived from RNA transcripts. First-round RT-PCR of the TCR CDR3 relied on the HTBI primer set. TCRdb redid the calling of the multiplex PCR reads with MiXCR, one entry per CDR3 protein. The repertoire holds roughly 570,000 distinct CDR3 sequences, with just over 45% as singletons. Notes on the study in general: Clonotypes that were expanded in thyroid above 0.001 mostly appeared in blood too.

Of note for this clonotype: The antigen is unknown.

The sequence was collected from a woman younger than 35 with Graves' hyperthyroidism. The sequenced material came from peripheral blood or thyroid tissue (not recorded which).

CDR3 DNA: TGTGCCAGCAGTGATGAGGGGGAGGCAGATACGCAGTATTTT. Residues: CASSDEGEADTQYF. J is TRBJ2-3 and V is TRBV2; D is possibly TRBD1 or TRBD2 (6 bases each). CDR3 length: 14 residues. Germline loops: CDR1 SNHLY, CDR2 FYNNEI. Trimming removed 3 bases from V and 4 bases from J, with 11 bases in between.